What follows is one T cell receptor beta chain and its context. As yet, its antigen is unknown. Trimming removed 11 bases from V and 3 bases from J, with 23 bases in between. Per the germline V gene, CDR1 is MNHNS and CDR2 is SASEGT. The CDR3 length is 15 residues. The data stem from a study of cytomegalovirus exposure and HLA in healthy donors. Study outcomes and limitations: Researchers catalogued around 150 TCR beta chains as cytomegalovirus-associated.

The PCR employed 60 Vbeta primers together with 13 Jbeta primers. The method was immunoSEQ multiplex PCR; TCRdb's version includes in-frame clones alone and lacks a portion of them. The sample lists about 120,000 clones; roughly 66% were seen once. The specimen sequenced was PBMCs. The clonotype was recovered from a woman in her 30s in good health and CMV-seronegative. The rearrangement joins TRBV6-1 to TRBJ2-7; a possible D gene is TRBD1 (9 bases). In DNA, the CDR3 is TGTGCCGCGGGGGGACAGGGCGGGCGGTACTACGAGCAGTACTTC. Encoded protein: CAAGGQGGRYYEQYF.